These 19 T cell receptor beta chains originate from one sample sequenced in a study of T cells in Graves' hyperthyroidism and ophthalmopathy. Researchers amplified the TCR beta CDR3 regions from RNA transcripts. The TCR CDR3 first-round RT-PCR relied on the HTBI primer set. TCRdb passed the multiplex PCR reads through MiXCR, listing each CDR3 protein once. The repertoire consists of fewer than 450,000 distinct CDR3 sequences, with around 20% occurring once and the leading ten covering 40% to 45%. The sequencing sample was made of blood. These receptors were obtained from a man younger than 30 with Graves' ophthalmopathy.

This clonotype was observed many times. Its ends do not fully match the called genes, so a read error is possible. This chain links TRBV2 with TRBJ1-2, with D possibly being TRBD1 (6 bases). Germline V gives CDR1 SNHLY, CDR2 FYNNEI. The CDR3 extends over 15 amino acids. The CDR3 region has the DNA TGTGCCGGGGACCGGGACAATCCTTTTAACGATGGCTACACCTTC. Translated: CAGDRDNPFNDGYTF.

This clonotype was seen more than once but under ten times. This chain connects TRBV5-6 to TRBJ1-2; maybe TRBD1 (5 bases). In germline, CDR1 is SGHDT, CDR2 YYEEEE. This CDR3 contains 15 residues. V shed 3 bases and J shed 8 bases, with 20 bases lying between them. The CDR3 nucleotides read TGTGCCAGCAGCTCGTCCGGACGATGGTGGGGGGGCTACACCTTC. It specifies CASSSSGRWWGGYTF. The full variable domain, rest sourced from reference TRBV5-6 and TRBJ1-2, is DAGVTQSPTHLIKTRGQQVTLRCSPKSGHDTVSWYQQALGQGPQFIFQYYEEEERQRGNFPDRFSGHQFPNYSSELNVNALLLGDSALYLCASSSSGRWWGGYTFGSGTRLTVV.

The chain employs TRBV27 and TRBJ2-2; D remains unclear. This CDR3 has 13 amino acids. V lost 5 bases, J lost 6 bases, and 10 bases lay in between. Germline assignment: CDR1 MNHEY and CDR2 SMNVEV (reference sequence). The chain's CDR3 is CASSLMWAGELFF. The DNA of the CDR3 is TGTGCCAGCAGTCTTATGTGGGCCGGGGAGCTGTTTTTT.

The chain links TRBV6-2 or TRBV6-3 to TRBJ2-7; a possible D gene is TRBD2 (5 bases). Germline loops: CDR1 MNHEY, CDR2 SVGEGT. There are 15 residues in the CDR3. The V end was cut by 6 bases, the J end by 7 bases, with 22 bases between. CDR3 in DNA: TGTGCCAGCAGAAACACCGGGGTCCTCTCCGGGGAGCAGTACTTC. It codes for CASRNTGVLSGEQYF.

The V call is TRBV6-1, the J call TRBJ2-5; D possibly matches TRBD1 or TRBD2 (5 bases each). The V end was cut by 6 bases, the J end by 1 base, with 15 bases between. The CDR3 totals 15 residues. The germline V gene encodes CDR1 MNHNS and CDR2 SASEGT. The CDR3 sequence: CASSPGPNTQETQYF. Here the CDR3 DNA reads TGTGCCAGCAGCCCGGGACCGAACACCCAAGAGACCCAGTACTTC.

As regards this clonotype: A read error may explain this, as a much larger clone is one base away. The genes are TRBV12-3 or TRBV12-4 and TRBJ2-5, with D perhaps matching TRBD2 (6 bases). The CDR3 covers 15 residues. This CDR3 reads CAGSLRGGLRKTQYF. CDR3 sequence (DNA): TGTGCCGGCAGTTTAAGGGGCGGACTAAGGAAGACCCAGTACTTC.

A remark on this clonotype: Being one base from a much bigger clone, this may be a read error. This chain links TRBV24-1 with TRBJ1-4, with a weak D call TRBD1 (6 bases). The CDR3 has 14 amino acids. Per germline, CDR1 KGHDR and CDR2 SFDVKD. CDR3 sequence (DNA): TGTGCCACCAGTGCCGGACAGAGGAATGAAAAACTGTGTTTT. Protein product: CATSAGQRNEKLCF.

V and J are TRBV29-1 and TRBJ2-3; maybe TRBD2 (6 bases). V was cut by 6 bases and J by 8 bases, with 9 bases left in between. Per the germline V gene, CDR1 is SQVTM and CDR2 is ANQGSEA. The CDR3 runs 10 residues. CDR3 sequence (DNA): TGCAGCGTGGGAGGAGGTACGCAGTATTTT. Its protein product is CSVGGGTQYF.

The rearrangement links TRBV12-5 to TRBJ1-2; TRBD1 matches at 12 bases. J lost 7 bases, V lost 3 bases, and 3 bases had no gene match. Looked up from germline, CDR1 is LGHNT and CDR2 is FRNRAP. This CDR3 is built from 14 residues. The CDR3 is CASGFGTGGGGYTF. The DNA of the CDR3 is TGTGCTAGTGGTTTTGGGACAGGGGGCGGTGGCTACACCTTC.

This clonotype was seen many times. The chain employs TRBV2 and TRBJ1-6; 9 positions agree with TRBD1. The CDR3 covers 16 residues. The V gene end was trimmed by 6 bases and the J gene end by 6 bases; junction bases not matched to a gene: 9. Germline loops: CDR1 SNHLY, CDR2 FYNNEI. CDR3 DNA: TGTGCCAGCAGGCACAGGGGGCAGTCTCCTAATTCACCCCTCCACTTT. This encodes CASRHRGQSPNSPLHF.

As for this clonotype: This could be a read error, since a much larger clone is one nucleotide away. This sequence joins TRBV6-5 and TRBJ2-2; possibly TRBD2 for D (5 bases). The germline V and J ends were trimmed by 4 bases and 3 bases, with 15 bases remaining between them. The CDR3 loop spans 16 amino acids. Germline V gene data show CDR1 as MNHEY and CDR2 as SVGAGI. CDR3 region: CASSCSGLAYTGELFF. The CDR3 nucleotides read TGTGCCAGCAGTTGCTCAGGTCTAGCATACACCGGGGAGCTGTTTTTT.

This clonotype was observed at least ten times. The V call is TRBV24-1, the J call TRBJ2-1; a weak D match, TRBD2 (5 bases). V lost 3 bases and J lost 5, with 7 bases in between. The germline V gene encodes CDR1 KGHDR and CDR2 SFDVKD. The CDR3 length is 13 residues. CDR3 residues: CATSDGGDNEQFF. In DNA, the CDR3 is TGTGCCACCAGTGATGGAGGCGACAATGAGCAGTTCTTC.

The rearrangement links TRBV9 to TRBJ2-3; tentatively, D is TRBD1 or TRBD2 (6 bases each). The germline V gene has CDR1 SGDLS and CDR2 YYNGEE. The CDR3 sequence is 15 residues long. Trimming cost V 0 bases and J 2 bases, with 10 bases left between them. CDR3 sequence (DNA): TGTGCCAGCAGCGTAGAGGGGGACTCCACAGATACGCAGTATTTT. Its translation is CASSVEGDSTDTQYF.

CDR3 nucleotide sequence: TGTGCCAGCACTTTGAGCGGGGGGAGGGAGACCCAGTACTTC. This codes for CASTLSGGRETQYF. The genes are TRBV2 and TRBJ2-5; TRBD2 aligns across 9 bases. CDR3 length equals 14 residues. The germline gives CDR1 SNHLY, CDR2 FYNNEI. V lost 7 bases, J lost 5 bases, and 8 bases stayed unmatched.

This clonotype appeared many times. The CDR3 DNA reads TGTGCCAGCAGCTTATCCTACCAAGAGACCCAGTACTTC. Encoded protein: CASSLSYQETQYF. The rearrangement uses TRBV11-3 and TRBJ2-5; D remains unclear. The V gene lost 2 bases and the J gene lost 0 bases, with 4 bases spanning the gap. CDR1 is SGHNT, CDR2 YENEEA, per germline. The CDR3 totals 13 residues.

This clonotype was detected only a few times. The chain is built from TRBV2 and TRBJ1-1; 12 positions agree with TRBD1. The V and J ends lost 3 bases and 7 bases, in that order; junction bases with no gene match: 12. The CDR3 spans 17 residues. Germline assignment: CDR1 SNHLY and CDR2 FYNNEI. CDR3 coding DNA: TGTGCCAGCAGTGACCCATACCCCCGGGACAGGGGGCTTGAAGCTTTCTTT. Translation gives CASSDPYPRDRGLEAFF.

This clonotype was recorded at least ten times. The chain has TRBV20-1 and TRBJ2-3; 13 positions agree with TRBD2. V gave up 5 bases and J gave up 1 base; unmatched junction bases: 9. The CDR3 runs to 17 residues. The germline gives CDR1 DFQATT, CDR2 SNEGSKA (reference sequence). The CDR3 region is CSAYSRLAGGRTDTQYF. The DNA for the CDR3 is TGCAGTGCTTACTCTCGACTAGCGGGGGGACGCACAGATACGCAGTATTTT.

This clonotype came up many times. As DNA, the CDR3 is TGTGCCAGCAGCTTAATGGGAGGGATGAACACTGAAGCTTTCTTT. Amino acids: CASSLMGGMNTEAFF. This chain connects TRBV7-3 to TRBJ1-1; D call uncertain. The CDR3 is made up of 15 amino acids. The V gene lost 1 base and the J gene lost 0 bases, with 9 bases spanning the gap. From germline, CDR1 is SGHTA and CDR2 FQGTGA.

This clonotype was picked up many times. This CDR3 reads CSARDLRGLTDTEAFF. The CDR3 coding sequence is TGCAGTGCTAGAGATCTCAGGGGGCTTACGGACACTGAAGCTTTCTTT. V and J are TRBV20-1 and TRBJ1-1; 8 bases align to TRBD1. The CDR3 has 16 residues. Germline V gene sequence: CDR1 DFQATT, CDR2 SNEGSKA (reference sequence). J was trimmed by 3 bases and V by 0 bases; bases with no gene match: 9.